The 18 T cell receptor beta chains listed next were all sequenced from one sample in a study of shared clonotypes between healthy human individuals. TCRdb keeps only in-frame clones here, not all; method: immunoSEQ multiplex PCR. The repertoire holds over 750,000 clones, 90% to 97% seen once, with roughly 0.23% in the top ten. Naive CD8 populations comprised CD45RO-negative cells positively selected for CCR7, excluding terminally differentiated effector memory CD45RA+ cells. Sequencing was carried out using naive CD8+ T cells sorted from blood. The receptors here all came from a man aged 25 to 40 in good health.

A note on this clone: At one end the junction does not follow the germline gene, possibly because of a read error. The rearrangement links TRBV7-7 to TRBJ2-1; D gene uncertain. CDR3 size: 15 residues. Germline CDR1 reads SSHAT; CDR2 reads FNYEAQ (reference sequence). The CDR3 DNA sequence: TGTGCTAGCAGCTTAAATCCTACCGAGAACAATGAGCAGTTCTTC. It yields the protein CASSLNPTENNEQFF.

The chain has TRBV6-6 and TRBJ2-1; weak D call: TRBD1 (6 bases). Germline CDR1 is MNHNY and CDR2 is SVGAGI (reference sequence). The CDR3 sequence is 13 residues long. V lost 4 bases to trimming and J lost 8 bases, with 12 bases between them. In DNA form, the CDR3 reads TGTGCCAGCAGTTCACAGGGAGTGGATGAGCAGTTCTTC. It yields the protein CASSSQGVDEQFF.

The rearrangement joins TRBV28 to TRBJ2-1; TRBD1 aligns across 7 bases. Germline V gene data show CDR1 as MDHEN and CDR2 as SYDVKM. The CDR3 length is 16 residues. Trimming took 6 bases from V and 7 from J; bases not matched to a gene: 15. CDR3 sequence reads: CASRPVFVRGRNEQFF. For the CDR3, the DNA is TGTGCCAGCAGGCCTGTTTTTGTGAGGGGGCGGAATGAGCAGTTCTTC. The complete variable domain, with remaining parts taken from reference TRBV28 and TRBJ2-1, reads DVKVTQSSRYLVKRTGEKVFLECVQDMDHENMFWYRQDPGLGLRLIYFSYDVKMKEKGDIPEGYSVSREKKERFSLILESASTNQTSMYLCASRPVFVRGRNEQFFGPGTRLTVL.

This rearrangement joins TRBV27 to TRBJ2-7; D not resolved. This CDR3 is 14 amino acids long. Germline V lookup: CDR1 MNHEY, CDR2 SMNVEV (reference sequence). V lost 3 bases and J 0 bases, leaving 9 bases between the germline ends. CDR3 loop: CASSLWGTSYEQYF. The CDR3 DNA sequence: TGTGCCAGCAGTTTGTGGGGTACCTCCTACGAGCAGTACTTC.

V and J are TRBV11-2 and TRBJ2-1, with a tentative D call TRBD2 (6 bases). Germline V lookup: CDR1 SGHAT, CDR2 FQNNGV. The CDR3 runs 14 residues. The V and J ends lost 7 bases and 6 bases respectively, with 16 bases between them. CDR3 amino acids: CASTVNRGTNEQFF. The CDR3 nucleotides read TGTGCCAGCACCGTAAACCGGGGGACCAATGAGCAGTTCTTC. The full variable domain, its missing parts supplied by reference TRBV11-2 and TRBJ2-1, is EAGVAQSPRYKIIEKRQSVAFWCNPISGHATLYWYQQILGQGPKLLIQFQNNGVVDDSQLPKDRFSAERLKGVDSTLKIQPAKLEDSAVYLCASTVNRGTNEQFFGPGTRLTVL.

The rearrangement uses TRBV7-9 and TRBJ2-1; D gene uncertain. Germline V CDR1 and CDR2: SEHNR, FQNEAQ (reference sequence). V was clipped by 4 bases and J by 10 bases, with 11 bases between them. The CDR3 sequence is 12 residues long. CDR3 sequence reads: CASSSPWQEQFF. In DNA, the CDR3 is TGTGCCAGCAGCTCCCCCTGGCAGGAGCAGTTCTTC.

The chain uses TRBV28 and TRBJ2-7, with D perhaps assigned TRBD1 or TRBD2 (7 bases each). This CDR3 has 17 amino acids. Trimming stripped 3 bases from V and 3 bases from J, with 21 bases between. Per the germline V gene, CDR1 is MDHEN and CDR2 is SYDVKM. The DNA for the CDR3 is TGTGCCAGCAGTTTCGCCCCTTACAGGGGAGGGGTCTACGAGCAGTACTTC. Its translation: CASSFAPYRGGVYEQYF.

This clone was found once. The rearrangement links TRBV4-3 to TRBJ2-1; no clear D gene. The V gene lost 0 bases and the J gene lost 7 bases, with 10 bases spanning the gap. The CDR3 totals 14 residues. Germline CDR1 and CDR2: LGHNA and YSLEER. In DNA, the CDR3 is TGCGCCAGCAGCCAAGAGAGTCTAAAAAATGAGCAGTTCTTC. This encodes CASSQESLKNEQFF.

The genes are TRBV27 and TRBJ2-7, with a tentative D call TRBD1 (6 bases). This CDR3 is built from 14 residues. With 5 bases removed from V and 3 bases from J, the gap between germline ends came to 14 bases. Germline V gene sequence: CDR1 MNHEY, CDR2 SMNVEV (reference sequence). DNA of the CDR3: TGTGCCAGCAGTCCTAAGACAGGAGTCTACGAGCAGTACTTC. Amino acid sequence: CASSPKTGVYEQYF.

This clone came up once. The V gene is TRBV27, the J gene TRBJ2-1, with 13 bases that match TRBD2. The CDR3 contains 15 residues. In germline, CDR1 is MNHEY, CDR2 SMNVEV (reference sequence). V gave up 6 bases and J gave up 6 bases; unmatched junction bases: 5. The chain's CDR3 is CASRPRTSGSNEQFF. CDR3 nucleotides: TGTGCCAGCAGACCCCGGACTAGCGGGAGCAATGAGCAGTTCTTC.

The chain recombines TRBV7-9 with TRBJ1-2; the match to TRBD1 covers 8 bases. The CDR3 consists of 16 residues. V shed 5 bases, J shed 4 bases, and the junction held 12 bases outside the gene matches. Germline V gene data show CDR1 as SEHNR and CDR2 as FQNEAQ (reference sequence). The DNA of the CDR3 is TGTGCCAGCAGCCGCTTTGGACAGGGAGTGTCCTATGGCTACACCTTC. It encodes CASSRFGQGVSYGYTF.

The J gene is TRBJ2-7, the V gene TRBV21-1; TRBD1, the table's D call, was not compared with the DNA. TRBV21-1 is an annotated pseudogene. This CDR3 has 12 amino acids. The CDR3 bases are TGTGCCAGCCGACAGGGTACCTACGAGCAGTACTTC. Its protein product is CASRQGTYEQYF.

V and J are TRBV4-1 and TRBJ2-5; the D is unclear. There are 14 residues in the CDR3. Germline CDR1 reads MGHRA; CDR2 reads YSYEKL. The germline V and J ends were trimmed by 4 bases and 1 base, with 10 bases remaining between them. CDR3 amino acids: CASSLRHSQETQYF. CDR3 nucleotide sequence: TGCGCCAGCAGCCTCAGACACTCCCAAGAGACCCAGTACTTC.

The rearrangement joins TRBV4-3 to TRBJ2-7; tentatively, D is TRBD1 or TRBD2 (5 bases each). The CDR3 is made up of 13 amino acids. The V end lost 3 bases, the J end lost 4 bases, and 10 bases lay between the germline ends. Germline lookup yields CDR1 LGHNA and CDR2 YSLEER. CDR3 residues: CASSQGVEYEQYF. As DNA, the CDR3 is TGCGCCAGCAGCCAGGGGGTGGAGTACGAGCAGTACTTC.

This clone was seen once. V is TRBV15 and J is TRBJ2-7, with 7 bases aligning to TRBD1. The V segment lost 0 bases and the J segment 2 bases; nucleotides outside the gene matches: 7. The CDR3 has 16 residues. Per the germline V gene, CDR1 is LNHNV and CDR2 is YYDKDF (reference sequence). This CDR3 reads CATSRDRGRGTYEQYF. In nucleotides, the CDR3 is TGTGCCACCAGCAGAGATCGGGGCAGGGGGACCTACGAGCAGTACTTC.

The CDR3: CASSLIVQKNTEAFF. The CDR3 DNA reads TGTGCCAGCAGTTTAATAGTGCAGAAGAACACTGAAGCTTTCTTT. This chain connects TRBV28 to TRBJ1-1; D ambiguous. The length of the CDR3 is 15 residues. Per the germline V gene, CDR1 is MDHEN and CDR2 is SYDVKM. V was shortened by 2 bases and J by 1 base, with 11 bases between the two germline ends.

The J gene is TRBJ2-1, the V gene TRBV7-9; D might be TRBD2 (6 bases). The CDR3 has 15 amino acids. Trimming shortened V by 5 bases and J by 0 bases, and 11 bases separated the two germline ends. The germline gives CDR1 SEHNR, CDR2 FQNEAQ (reference sequence). DNA for the CDR3: TGTGCCAGCAGCCCGGAGGGGAGCTCCTACAATGAGCAGTTCTTC. Translated: CASSPEGSSYNEQFF.

V gene TRBV27 combines with J gene TRBJ2-3; D may be TRBD1 or TRBD2 (5 bases each). Trimming took 2 bases from V and 5 from J, leaving 20 bases between them. CDR1 MNHEY and CDR2 SMNVEV come from the germline V gene (reference sequence). There are 17 residues in the CDR3. The CDR3 coding sequence is TGTGCCAGCAGTTTAAGGCAGGGACCTTCGGGTGGAGATACGCAGTATTTT. Its protein is CASSLRQGPSGGDTQYF.